One and the same sample provided the 32 T cell receptor beta chains below, sequenced in a study of PD-1 blockade in classical Hodgkin lymphoma. Generated by immunoSEQ multiplex PCR, the TCRdb table keeps only in-frame clones and is missing some. The sample lists over 35,000 clones, roughly nine tenths occurring once. Following autologous stem cell transplantation, relapse occurred in every patient, and exposure to brentuximab vedotin varied. This specimen was peripheral blood mononuclear cells (PBMCs), taken before the second cycle of nivolumab. Receptors were obtained from a human donor with classical Hodgkin lymphoma.

The chain employs TRBV6-5 and TRBJ1-1; maybe TRBD1 (5 bases). The V end lost 5 bases, the J end lost 11 bases, and 15 bases lay between the germline ends. CDR3 length equals 12 residues. The germline V gene has CDR1 MNHEY and CDR2 SVGAGI. CDR3 bases: TGTGCCAGCAGTACTACTTCCGGGACGGCTTTCTTT. It specifies CASSTTSGTAFF.

This chain connects TRBV5-1 to TRBJ1-1; weak D call: TRBD1 (6 bases). This CDR3 is built from 14 residues. Germline CDR1 reads SGHRS; CDR2 reads YFSETQ. Trimming took 0 bases from V and 5 from J, leaving 11 bases between them. CDR3 in amino acids: CASSLARGRTEAFF. In DNA form, the CDR3 reads TGCGCCAGCAGCTTGGCCAGGGGAAGGACTGAAGCTTTCTTT.

The chain carries TRBV7-9 and TRBJ1-2; 8 positions match TRBD1. The junction had 1 base not matched to a gene; V was cut back by 2 bases and J by 2 bases. Per the germline V gene, CDR1 is SEHNR and CDR2 is FQNEAQ (reference sequence). The CDR3 runs to 14 residues. The CDR3 loop reads CASSLTGGNYGYTF. The DNA of the CDR3 is TGTGCCAGCAGCTTAACAGGGGGGAACTATGGCTACACCTTC.

The genes are TRBV21-1 and TRBJ1-5. TRBV21-1 is a pseudogene. This CDR3 is 16 amino acids long. Here the CDR3 reads CASSTNREGSNQPQHF. The CDR3 DNA reads TGTGCCAGCAGCACCAACAGGGAGGGAAGCAATCAGCCCCAGCATTTT.

This rearrangement joins TRBV18 to TRBJ1-1, with D perhaps TRBD1 (6 bases). CDR1 is KGHSH, CDR2 LQKENI, per germline. Trimming left V 2 bases short and J 2 bases short, with 15 bases between. CDR3 size: 16 residues. For the CDR3, the DNA is TGTGCCAGCTCACCATCGGGGGCGGGACTCAACACTGAAGCTTTCTTT. It translates to CASSPSGAGLNTEAFF.

V and J are TRBV19 and TRBJ2-1, with D possibly matching TRBD2 (6 bases). CDR3 size: 14 residues. In germline, CDR1 is LNHDA, CDR2 SQIVND (reference sequence). V was cut by 7 bases and J by 6 bases, with 16 bases left in between. CDR3 in DNA: TGTGCCAGTACGGGGGTTTTATATTCCAATGAGCAGTTCTTC. Its translation: CASTGVLYSNEQFF.

The gene calls are TRBV5-5 and TRBJ2-5; D is possibly TRBD2 (5 bases). V was cut by 4 bases and J by 4 bases, with 14 bases left in between. The CDR3 spans 14 residues. CDR1 is SGHKS, CDR2 YYEKEE, per germline (reference sequence). In nucleotides, the CDR3 is TGTGCCAGCAGCCCAGCGGACGTCAGAGAGACCCAGTACTTC. It encodes CASSPADVRETQYF.

The J gene is TRBJ1-1, the V gene TRBV19, with D unresolved. The CDR3 consists of 12 residues. V lost 2 bases to trimming and J lost 1 base, with 2 bases between them. Per germline, CDR1 LNHDA and CDR2 SQIVND (reference sequence). The CDR3 DNA is TGTGCCAGTAGTATACAGAACACTGAAGCTTTCTTT. Its protein is CASSIQNTEAFF.

The chain couples TRBV11-1 to TRBJ1-3; TRBD1 might be the D (6 bases). V lost 5 bases and J 4 bases, leaving 15 bases between the germline ends. Germline V gene sequence: CDR1 SGHAT, CDR2 FQDESV (reference sequence). The CDR3 is made up of 15 amino acids. The CDR3 spells CASSPIDRRGNTIYF. The CDR3 bases are TGTGCCAGCAGCCCGATCGACAGGAGGGGAAACACCATATATTTT. Complete variable domain (other parts from reference TRBV11-1 and TRBJ1-3): EAEVAQSPRYKITEKSQAVAFWCDPISGHATLYWYRQILGQGPELLVQFQDESVVDDSQLPKDRFSAERLKGVDSTLKIQPAELGDSAMYLCASSPIDRRGNTIYFGEGSWLTVV.

The CDR3 region is CASSLFRRTYGYTF. In nucleotides, the CDR3 is TGTGCCAGCAGTTTGTTTAGGCGGACCTATGGCTACACCTTC. V gene TRBV28 combines with J gene TRBJ1-2; D not certain. Per germline, CDR1 MDHEN and CDR2 SYDVKM. The CDR3 is 14 residues long. Trimming pared 3 bases from V and 4 bases from J, leaving 12 bases between.

The V gene is TRBV7-8, the J gene TRBJ2-4, with no clear D. Germline assignment: CDR1 SGHVS and CDR2 FQNEAQ. V dropped 0 bases and J dropped 0 bases, with 21 bases sitting between them. The CDR3 has 20 amino acids. Here the CDR3 DNA reads TGTGCCAGCAGCTTAGCGCCCGGCAGAATGGGAATTATAGCCAAAAACATTCAGTACTTC. This codes for CASSLAPGRMGIIAKNIQYF.

The chain is built from TRBV7-6 and TRBJ2-4; TRBD1 matches at 8 bases. The V segment lost 1 base and the J segment 6 bases; nucleotides outside the gene matches: 5. Looked up from germline, CDR1 is SGHVS and CDR2 is FNYEAQ. The CDR3 contains 15 residues. This CDR3 reads CASSLGQGAPNIQYF. The CDR3 DNA sequence: TGTGCCAGCAGCTTAGGGCAGGGGGCTCCAAACATTCAGTACTTC.

The chain links TRBV19 to TRBJ2-3; the match to TRBD2 covers 8 bases. V lost 6 bases, J lost 3 bases, and 11 bases stayed unmatched. The CDR3 covers 16 residues. Germline CDR1 and CDR2: LNHDA and SQIVND (reference sequence). CDR3 sequence reads: CASRKKTGGRTDTQYF. As DNA, the CDR3 is TGTGCCAGTAGGAAGAAAACGGGAGGGCGGACAGATACGCAGTATTTT.

The V gene is TRBV6-5, the J gene TRBJ2-7; TRBD1 matches 7 bases. The germline V gene has CDR1 MNHEY and CDR2 SVGAGI. The V segment lost 6 bases and the J segment 2 bases; nucleotides outside the gene matches: 4. This CDR3 is 13 amino acids long. CDR3 region: CASRQGLAYEQYF. In DNA form, the CDR3 reads TGTGCCAGCAGACAGGGGCTAGCCTACGAGCAGTACTTC.

The J gene is TRBJ1-5, the V gene TRBV28; 8 nucleotides line up with TRBD1. The CDR3 totals 17 residues. After removal of 6 bases from V and 5 bases from J, the junction contained 15 bases not matched to a gene. Looked up from germline, CDR1 is MDHEN and CDR2 is SYDVKM. In nucleotides, the CDR3 is TGTGCCAGCAGCCGGATCTGGACAGGGTATTTTTATCAGCCCCAGCATTTT. Amino acids: CASSRIWTGYFYQPQHF.

The gene calls are TRBV27 and TRBJ1-4; TRBD1 agrees at 8 bases. Looked up from germline, CDR1 is MNHEY and CDR2 is SMNVEV (reference sequence). The CDR3 is 15 amino acids. V shed 2 bases and J 8 bases; nucleotides not matched to a gene: 7. The CDR3 loop is CASSLGGQAEEKLFF. The CDR3 DNA is TGTGCCAGCAGTTTAGGGGGACAGGCTGAAGAAAAACTGTTTTTT.

The table lists this clone with a few counts. The V gene is TRBV4-1, the J gene TRBJ1-5; 9 bases are shared with TRBD1. The CDR3 totals 16 residues. CDR1 and CDR2 from the germline V gene are MGHRA and YSYEKL. The ends lost 1 base at V and 2 bases at J; junction bases unmatched: 3. The CDR3 DNA reads TGCGCCAGCAGCCAAGGAGGGACAGGGCGCAATCAGCCCCAGCATTTT. Translated, it gives CASSQGGTGRNQPQHF.

V usage is TRBV15 and J usage is TRBJ1-4; D is unclear. The germline V and J ends were trimmed by 1 base and 8 bases, with 14 bases remaining between them. CDR1 LNHNV and CDR2 YYDKDF come from the germline V gene (reference sequence). The CDR3 sequence is 15 residues long. The CDR3 sequence: CATSRVDNNREKLFF. CDR3 coding DNA: TGTGCCACCAGCAGAGTTGACAACAATCGGGAAAAACTGTTTTTT.

The V and J genes are TRBV18 and TRBJ1-5, with 7 bases matching TRBD1. The junction had 4 bases not matched to a gene; V was cut back by 3 bases and J by 8 bases. The CDR3 loop spans 13 amino acids. The germline gives CDR1 KGHSH, CDR2 LQKENI. The CDR3 nucleotides are TGTGCCAGCTCACCGGACAGGAGGAAGCCCCAGCATTTT. The encoded protein is CASSPDRRKPQHF.

The chain combines TRBV18 with TRBJ2-1; D is ambiguous. Looked up from germline, CDR1 is KGHSH and CDR2 is LQKENI. With 6 bases removed from V and 6 bases from J, the gap between germline ends came to 12 bases. The CDR3 has 13 amino acids. This chain's CDR3 is CASSPDKFNEQFF. CDR3 DNA: TGTGCCAGCTCCCCCGACAAGTTCAATGAGCAGTTCTTC.

This clone turned up a few times. This chain links TRBV27 with TRBJ2-5; D may be TRBD2 (5 bases). Germline V CDR1 and CDR2: MNHEY, SMNVEV (reference sequence). The V end lost 6 bases, the J end lost 4 bases, and 15 bases lay between the germline ends. This CDR3 contains 14 residues. CDR3 in DNA: TGTGCCAGCAGGCAGGACTCCCGGCCAGAGACCCAGTACTTC. Translated, it gives CASRQDSRPETQYF.

CDR3 protein: CASSAGDGQGTGAKNIQYF. CDR3 DNA sequence: TGTGCCAGCAGCGCAGGGGATGGACAGGGGACGGGAGCCAAAAACATTCAGTACTTC. V and J are TRBV9 and TRBJ2-4, with 9 bases matching TRBD1. CDR3 length: 19 residues. V lost 3 bases and J lost 0; bases outside the gene matches: 13. CDR1 is SGDLS and CDR2 is YYNGEE in the germline V gene.

The V gene is TRBV9, the J gene TRBJ2-7, with D perhaps given as TRBD1 or TRBD2 (5 bases each). CDR1 and CDR2 from the germline V gene are SGDLS and YYNGEE. The CDR3 covers 19 residues. Trimming left V 0 bases short and J 0 bases short, with 22 bases between. The CDR3 region has the DNA TGTGCCAGCAGCGTAGCGGGGCAGGATTTATCCCATAGCTCCTACGAGCAGTACTTC. Translated: CASSVAGQDLSHSSYEQYF.

The chain is built from TRBV7-8 and TRBJ2-1; D is possibly TRBD1 or TRBD2 (5 bases each). The CDR3 runs to 18 residues. Germline lookup yields CDR1 SGHVS and CDR2 FQNEAQ. Deletions cut 5 bases from V and 0 bases from J, with 20 bases between. In DNA, the CDR3 is TGTGCCAGCAGCCCAAGAGGGGTCGACAGACTCTCCTACAATGAGCAGTTCTTC. Encoded protein: CASSPRGVDRLSYNEQFF.

The J gene is TRBJ2-7, the V gene TRBV11-2; TRBD2 aligns across 7 bases. The CDR3 runs to 16 residues. The V and J ends lost 2 bases and 0 bases, in that order; junction bases with no gene match: 7. Germline V gives CDR1 SGHAT, CDR2 FQNNGV. In DNA, the CDR3 is TGTGCCAGCAGCTTATCGGTAGCGGGCCCCTCCTACGAGCAGTACTTC. Amino acid sequence: CASSLSVAGPSYEQYF.

The V call is TRBV11-1, the J call TRBJ2-5; D unclear. The CDR3 contains 12 residues. Per the germline V gene, CDR1 is SGHAT and CDR2 is FQDESV (reference sequence). Trimming removed 2 bases from V and 4 bases from J, with 5 bases in between. CDR3 coding DNA: TGTGCCAGCAGCTTACTATCAGAGACCCAGTACTTC. This gives the protein CASSLLSETQYF.

The chain recombines TRBV5-4 with TRBJ2-7, with 9 positions matching TRBD2. V lost 4 bases and J lost 1; bases outside the gene matches: 9. The germline CDR1 and CDR2 sequences are SGHNT and YYREEE (reference sequence). This CDR3 contains 16 residues. CDR3 sequence reads: CASSPVGAGGSYEQYF. The CDR3 region has the DNA TGTGCCAGCAGCCCCGTAGGAGCGGGGGGATCCTACGAGCAGTACTTC. Filled out from reference TRBV5-4 and TRBJ2-7, the complete variable domain reads ETGVTQSPTHLIKTRGQQVTLRCSSQSGHNTVSWYQQALGQGPQFIFQYYREEENGRGNFPPRFSGLQFPNYSSELNVNALELDDSALYLCASSPVGAGGSYEQYFGPGTRLTVT.

Only one count was recorded for this clone. This rearrangement joins TRBV5-4 to TRBJ2-1; D gene unclear. Germline-derived CDR1 and CDR2 are SGHNT and YYREEE (reference sequence). Trimming shortened V by 4 bases and J by 2 bases, and 16 bases separated the two germline ends. The CDR3 totals 16 residues. CDR3 residues: CASSPDLLDPYNEQFF. CDR3 coding DNA: TGTGCCAGCAGCCCGGACCTTCTAGACCCCTACAATGAGCAGTTCTTC.

The rearrangement links TRBV7-9 to TRBJ2-7; 7 bases are a match to TRBD2. Germline CDR1 and CDR2: SEHNR and FQNEAQ (reference sequence). This CDR3 region has 15 residues. Losses at the gene ends were 1 base for V and 2 bases for J; bases not matched to a gene: 5. The CDR3: CASSLGAGATYEQYF. CDR3 nucleotides: TGTGCCAGCAGCTTAGGGGCGGGAGCTACCTACGAGCAGTACTTC. The full variable domain, in which reference TRBV7-9 and TRBJ2-7 provide the parts outside the CDR3, is DTGVSQNPRHKITKRGQNVTFRCDPISEHNRLYWYRQTLGQGPEFLTYFQNEAQLEKSRLLSDRFSAERPKGSFSTLEIQRTEQGDSAMYLCASSLGAGATYEQYFGPGTRLTVT.

The CDR3 is CASSPTGYGELFF. DNA of the CDR3: TGTGCCAGCAGCCCAACAGGGTACGGGGAGCTGTTTTTT. The genes are TRBV14 and TRBJ2-2; TRBD1 is a possible D gene (6 bases). V dropped 4 bases and J dropped 7 bases, with 10 bases sitting between them. The CDR3 runs to 13 residues. CDR1 and CDR2 from the germline V gene are SGHDN and FVKESK.

This clone was found a few times. The chain uses TRBV10-3 and TRBJ1-5, with D possibly being TRBD1 (5 bases). The CDR3 runs to 13 residues. V shed 2 bases and J shed 10 bases, with 12 bases lying between them. CDR1 is ENHRY, CDR2 SYGVKD, per germline. The chain's CDR3 is CAISEVQGGPQHF. The DNA of the CDR3 is TGTGCCATCAGTGAGGTTCAGGGAGGTCCCCAGCATTTT.

The genes are TRBV11-2 and TRBJ1-1, with no clear D. CDR1 is SGHAT and CDR2 is FQNNGV in the germline V gene. Trimming removed 5 bases at V and 1 base at J, with 11 bases between. This CDR3 region has 14 residues. This chain's CDR3 is CASSPRTWNTEAFF. CDR3 nucleotides: TGTGCCAGCAGCCCTCGGACGTGGAACACTGAAGCTTTCTTT.